This T cell receptor (beta chain) was retrieved from a study of molecular identifiers for immune sequencing clone quantification. TCRdb re-derived calls from the PCR reads in MiXCR, one entry per CDR3 protein. The sample carries about 630,000 distinct CDR3 sequences, about 25% recorded once. With 6 bases clipped from V and 4 bases from J, the junction kept 15 bases outside the gene matches. Germline loops: CDR1 MNHEY, CDR2 SMNVEV (reference sequence). The CDR3 extends over 17 amino acids. The rearrangement joins TRBV27 to TRBJ1-1, with 9 bases identical to TRBD1. Sequencing input: naive CD8+ T cells from blood, with Jurkat cell RNA spiked in. Subset reported: FACS-sorted CD8+CD4-CCR7+CD45RA+ naive T cells. This sequence was found in a human donor in good health. Some libraries in this study had Jurkat cell RNA spiked in. The CDR3 sequence: CASRQGTGGALGTEAFF. The CDR3 nucleotides read TGTGCCAGCAGACAGGGAACAGGGGGCGCTTTGGGCACTGAAGCTTTCTTT.